A single sample gave rise to the 14 T cell receptor beta chains below, sequenced in a study of T cell changes during pregnancy in multiple sclerosis. Here immunoSEQ multiplex PCR was the method, and the copy in TCRdb shows in-frame clones only, minus some. The table has 40,000 to 60,000 clones, 92% seen once. The sample here was CD4+ T cells from peripheral blood mononuclear cells, taken in the third trimester of pregnancy. These receptors all stem from a female donor with multiple sclerosis, enrolled in a pregnancy study.

This clone was seen a handful of times. The chain is built from TRBV7-3 and TRBJ1-1, with 7 bases matching TRBD1. The CDR3 has 12 residues. Germline CDR1 SGHTA, CDR2 FQGTGA. V lost 5 bases and J lost 4; bases outside the gene matches: 1. CDR3: CASSQGGTEAFF. The CDR3 DNA reads as TGTGCCAGCAGCCAGGGGGGCACTGAAGCTTTCTTT. Full variable domain (remainder filled in from reference TRBV7-3 and TRBJ1-1): GAGVSQTPSNKVTEKGKYVELRCDPISGHTALYWYRQSLGQGPEFLIYFQGTGAADDSGLPNDRFFAVRPEGSVSTLKIQRTERGDSAVYLCASSQGGTEAFFGQGTRLTVV.

The V call is TRBV7-2, the J call TRBJ1-1, with 9 bases that match TRBD1. CDR3 length: 15 residues. The trim removed 5 bases at V and 4 bases at J, leaving 8 bases unmatched. From germline, CDR1 is SGHTA and CDR2 FQGNSA. This CDR3 is CASSRDRAATTEAFF. CDR3 sequence (DNA): TGTGCCAGCAGCCGGGACAGGGCGGCGACCACTGAAGCTTTCTTT.

The chain employs TRBV7-3 and TRBJ2-5; D perhaps matches TRBD2 (6 bases). With 3 bases removed from V and 4 bases from J, the gap between germline ends came to 24 bases. The germline V gene has CDR1 SGHTA and CDR2 FQGTGA. The length of the CDR3 is 18 residues. DNA for the CDR3: TGTGCCAGCAGCTTGCGGACCGGTGGAGGGGCCTTTGGAGAGACCCAGTACTTC. As protein: CASSLRTGGGAFGETQYF.

The chain uses TRBV5-5 and TRBJ2-5; 11 bases line up with TRBD2. V gave up 4 bases and J gave up 0 bases; unmatched junction bases: 5. CDR3 length equals 16 residues. The germline V gene has CDR1 SGHKS and CDR2 YYEKEE (reference sequence). CDR3 DNA: TGTGCCAGCAGCACCGGGACTAGCGGTAACCAAGAGACCCAGTACTTC. Translating it yields CASSTGTSGNQETQYF.

In its sample, this clone was seen a few times. The chain has TRBV5-1 and TRBJ1-4; 7 nucleotides match TRBD1. This CDR3 is built from 15 residues. The V gene's germline CDR1 is SGHRS and CDR2 YFSETQ. V shed 3 bases and J 3 bases; nucleotides not matched to a gene: 5. CDR3: CASSSRTGPNEKLFF. In DNA form, the CDR3 reads TGCGCCAGCAGCTCGAGGACAGGACCTAATGAAAAACTGTTTTTT.

The chain has TRBV7-2 and TRBJ1-3, with D uncertain. Germline V lookup: CDR1 SGHTA, CDR2 FQGNSA. V was pared by 0 bases and J by 0 bases, with 12 bases between. CDR3 size: 17 residues. The CDR3 sequence: CASSLAGGRSSGNTIYF. The CDR3, as DNA: TGTGCCAGCAGCTTAGCGGGAGGGAGGAGCTCTGGAAACACCATATATTTT.

The chain recombines TRBV30 with TRBJ1-5, with D uncertain. With 2 bases removed from V and 2 bases from J, the gap between germline ends came to 10 bases. Germline lookup yields CDR1 GTSNPN and CDR2 SVGIG (reference sequence). This CDR3 contains 14 residues. Here the CDR3 DNA reads TGTGCCTGGAGTCGGCAGGCTGGCAATCAGCCCCAGCATTTT. As protein: CAWSRQAGNQPQHF.

CDR3 protein: CASSLGTSGDIYEQYF. CDR3 coding DNA: TGTGCCAGCAGCCTTGGGACTAGCGGGGACATTTACGAGCAGTACTTC. V and J are TRBV4-2 and TRBJ2-7; 13 positions match TRBD2. The CDR3 consists of 16 residues. The germline V gene has CDR1 LGHNA and CDR2 YNFKEQ. The J segment lost 4 bases and the V segment lost 4 bases, leaving 7 bases of the junction unmatched.

The genes are TRBV25-1 and TRBJ2-1; tentatively, D is TRBD2 (6 bases). V was clipped by 3 bases and J by 3 bases, with 15 bases between them. This CDR3 is built from 16 residues. Germline V gene data show CDR1 as MGHDK and CDR2 as SYGVNS. CDR3: CASSDPGGEIYNEQFF. The CDR3 coding sequence is TGTGCCAGCAGTGACCCGGGCGGGGAGATCTACAATGAGCAGTTCTTC.

J is TRBJ2-7 and V is TRBV18, with 8 bases that match TRBD1. The J segment lost 5 bases and the V segment lost 3 bases, leaving 6 bases of the junction unmatched. Germline V gives CDR1 KGHSH, CDR2 LQKENI. The CDR3 sequence is 14 residues long. For the CDR3, the DNA is TGTGCCAGCTCACCCAGGACAGGGCCCCACGAGCAGTACTTC. Translation: CASSPRTGPHEQYF.

V usage is TRBV4-1 and J usage is TRBJ1-1; D is ambiguous. Trimming took 1 base from V and 0 from J, leaving 12 bases between them. The CDR3 extends over 16 amino acids. Looked up from germline, CDR1 is MGHRA and CDR2 is YSYEKL. The CDR3: CASSQANAGLNTEAFF. The CDR3, as DNA: TGCGCCAGCAGCCAAGCGAACGCAGGCCTGAACACTGAAGCTTTCTTT.

This clone appeared a single time. The rearrangement uses TRBV7-9 and TRBJ2-5, with D hard to call. The CDR3 sequence is 14 residues long. V lost 1 base, J lost 3 bases, and 9 bases lay in between. Germline V gene lookup returns CDR1 SEHNR and CDR2 FQNEAQ (reference sequence). The CDR3 nucleotides are TGTGCCAGCAGCTTAGGGTCCACTAAAGAGACCCAGTACTTC. This translates into CASSLGSTKETQYF.

The V and J genes are TRBV9 and TRBJ2-1; D perhaps matches TRBD2 (6 bases). V was pared by 0 bases and J by 9 bases, with 19 bases between. The CDR3 is 16 amino acids. Germline-derived CDR1 and CDR2 are SGDLS and YYNGEE. This CDR3 is CASSVGREWRASEQFF. CDR3 nucleotide sequence: TGTGCCAGCAGCGTAGGGAGGGAATGGCGGGCGAGTGAGCAGTTCTTC.

The chain employs TRBV5-6 and TRBJ1-3, with TRBD1 as a possible D gene (5 bases). The CDR3 has 14 amino acids. Germline CDR1 and CDR2: SGHDT and YYEEEE. V was clipped by 2 bases and J by 1 base, with 7 bases between them. Here the CDR3 reads CASSFSGSGNTIYF. CDR3 coding DNA: TGTGCCAGCAGCTTCTCAGGGTCTGGAAACACCATATATTTT.